The source of this TCR beta chain is a study of identical twins. Overall study findings and caveats: Excess twin sharing in beta out-of-frame sequences was weaker. Among monozygotic twins, out-of-frame TCR alpha sharing exceeded what models predicted.

This clonotype was counted ten times or more. What it binds is unknown. From germline, CDR1 is MDHEN and CDR2 SYDVKM. The CDR3 totals 14 residues. Trimming shortened V by 2 bases and J by 3 bases, and 8 bases separated the two germline ends. Template switching created a universal primer site, and the cDNA included unique molecular identifiers. TCRdb ran MiXCR on the 5' RACE reads and lists one entry per CDR3 protein. This sample carries approximately 600,000 distinct CDR3 sequences, roughly 7.1% of them seen once, and the ten largest clones take around 1.6%. This same sample was also part of a study on yellow fever vaccine responses in identical twins.

Sequencing was done on a sample of PBMCs. The sequence was collected from a woman younger than 35 in good health. This chain uses TRBV28 with TRBJ1-5; unclear D gene. The CDR3 region has the DNA TGTGCCAGCAGTTTAGTGAACTTCAATCAGCCCCAGCATTTT. The encoded protein is CASSLVNFNQPQHF.